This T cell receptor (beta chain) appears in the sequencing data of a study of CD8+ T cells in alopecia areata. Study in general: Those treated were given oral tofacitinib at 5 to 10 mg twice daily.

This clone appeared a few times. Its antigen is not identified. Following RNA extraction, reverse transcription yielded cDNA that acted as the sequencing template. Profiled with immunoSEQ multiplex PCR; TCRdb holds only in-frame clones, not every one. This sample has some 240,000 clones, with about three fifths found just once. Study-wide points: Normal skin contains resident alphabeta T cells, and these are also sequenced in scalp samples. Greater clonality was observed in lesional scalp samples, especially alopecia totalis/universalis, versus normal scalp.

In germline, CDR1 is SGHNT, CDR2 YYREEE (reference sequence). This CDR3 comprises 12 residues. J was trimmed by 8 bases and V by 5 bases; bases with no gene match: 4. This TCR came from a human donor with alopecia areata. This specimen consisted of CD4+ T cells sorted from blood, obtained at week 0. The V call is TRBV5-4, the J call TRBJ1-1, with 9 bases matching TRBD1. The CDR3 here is CASRAGTGEAFF. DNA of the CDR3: TGTGCCAGCAGAGCCGGGACAGGGGAAGCTTTCTTT.